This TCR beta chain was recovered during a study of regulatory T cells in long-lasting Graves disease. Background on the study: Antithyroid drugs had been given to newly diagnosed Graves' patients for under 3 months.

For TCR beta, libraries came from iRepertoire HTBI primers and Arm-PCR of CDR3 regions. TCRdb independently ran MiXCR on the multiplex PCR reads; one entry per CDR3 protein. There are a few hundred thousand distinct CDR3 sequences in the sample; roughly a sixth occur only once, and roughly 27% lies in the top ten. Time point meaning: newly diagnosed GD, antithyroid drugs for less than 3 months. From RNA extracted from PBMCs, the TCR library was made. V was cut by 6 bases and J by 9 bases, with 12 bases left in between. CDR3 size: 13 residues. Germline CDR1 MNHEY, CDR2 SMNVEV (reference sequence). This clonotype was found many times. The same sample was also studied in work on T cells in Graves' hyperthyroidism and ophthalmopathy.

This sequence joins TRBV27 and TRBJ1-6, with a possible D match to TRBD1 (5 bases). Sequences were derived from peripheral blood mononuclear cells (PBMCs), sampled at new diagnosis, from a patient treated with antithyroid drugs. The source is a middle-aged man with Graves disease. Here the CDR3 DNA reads TGTGCCAGCAGGGGACTAGGAAGTTCACCCCTCCACTTT. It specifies CASRGLGSSPLHF.